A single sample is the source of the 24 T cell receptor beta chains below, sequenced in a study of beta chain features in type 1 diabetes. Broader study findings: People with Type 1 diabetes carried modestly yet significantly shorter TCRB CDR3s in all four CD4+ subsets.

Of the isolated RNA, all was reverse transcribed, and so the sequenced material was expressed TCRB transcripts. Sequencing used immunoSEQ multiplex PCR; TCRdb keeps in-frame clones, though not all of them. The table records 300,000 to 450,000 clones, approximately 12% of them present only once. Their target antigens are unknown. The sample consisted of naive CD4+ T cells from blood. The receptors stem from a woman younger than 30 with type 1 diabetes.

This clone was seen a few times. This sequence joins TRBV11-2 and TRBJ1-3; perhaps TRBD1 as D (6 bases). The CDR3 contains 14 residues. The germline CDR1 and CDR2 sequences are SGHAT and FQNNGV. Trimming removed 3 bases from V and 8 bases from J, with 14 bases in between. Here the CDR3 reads CASSFREGTYTIYF. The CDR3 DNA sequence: TGTGCCAGCAGCTTCCGAGAGGGGACATACACCATATATTTT. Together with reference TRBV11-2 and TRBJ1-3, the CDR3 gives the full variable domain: EAGVAQSPRYKIIEKRQSVAFWCNPISGHATLYWYQQILGQGPKLLIQFQNNGVVDDSQLPKDRFSAERLKGVDSTLKIQPAKLEDSAVYLCASSFREGTYTIYFGEGSWLTVV.

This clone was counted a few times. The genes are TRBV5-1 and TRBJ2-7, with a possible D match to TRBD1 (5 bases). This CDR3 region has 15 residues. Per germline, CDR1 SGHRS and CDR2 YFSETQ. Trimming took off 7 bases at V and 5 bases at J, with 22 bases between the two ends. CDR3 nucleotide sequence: TGCGCCAGCCGCGACAGTGGACGGAACCGCCACGAGCAGTACTTC. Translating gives CASRDSGRNRHEQYF.

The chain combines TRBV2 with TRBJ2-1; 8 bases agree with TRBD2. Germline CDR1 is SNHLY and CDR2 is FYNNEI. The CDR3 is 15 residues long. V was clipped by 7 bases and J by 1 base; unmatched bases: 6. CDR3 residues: CASKGSGGSYNEQFF. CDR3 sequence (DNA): TGTGCCAGCAAGGGTTCGGGAGGGTCCTACAATGAGCAGTTCTTC.

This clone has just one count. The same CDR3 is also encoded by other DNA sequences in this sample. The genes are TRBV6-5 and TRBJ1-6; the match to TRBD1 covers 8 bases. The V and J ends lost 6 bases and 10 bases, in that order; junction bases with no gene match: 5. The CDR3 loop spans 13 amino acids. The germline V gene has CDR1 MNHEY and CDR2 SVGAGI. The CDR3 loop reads CASRPGGRSPLHF. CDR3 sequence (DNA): TGTGCCAGCAGGCCAGGGGGCAGATCACCCCTCCACTTT.

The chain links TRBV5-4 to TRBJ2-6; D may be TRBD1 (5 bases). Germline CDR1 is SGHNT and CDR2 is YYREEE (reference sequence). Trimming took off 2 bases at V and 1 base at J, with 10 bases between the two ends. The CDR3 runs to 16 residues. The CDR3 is CASSFRQTSGANVLTF. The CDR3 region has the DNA TGTGCCAGCAGCTTTAGACAGACTTCTGGGGCCAACGTCCTGACTTTC.

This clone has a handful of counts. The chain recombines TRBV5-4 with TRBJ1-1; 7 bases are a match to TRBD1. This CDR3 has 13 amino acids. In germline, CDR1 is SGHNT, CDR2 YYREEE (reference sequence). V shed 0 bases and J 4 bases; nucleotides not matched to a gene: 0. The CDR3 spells CASSLGTGTEAFF. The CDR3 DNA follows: TGTGCCAGCAGCTTGGGGACAGGCACTGAAGCTTTCTTT.

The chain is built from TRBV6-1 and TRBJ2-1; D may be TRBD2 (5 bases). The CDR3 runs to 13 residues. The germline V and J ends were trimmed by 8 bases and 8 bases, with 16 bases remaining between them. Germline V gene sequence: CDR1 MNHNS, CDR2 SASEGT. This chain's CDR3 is CASGHEGPYEQFF. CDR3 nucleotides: TGTGCCAGCGGGCACGAGGGCCCGTATGAGCAGTTCTTC.

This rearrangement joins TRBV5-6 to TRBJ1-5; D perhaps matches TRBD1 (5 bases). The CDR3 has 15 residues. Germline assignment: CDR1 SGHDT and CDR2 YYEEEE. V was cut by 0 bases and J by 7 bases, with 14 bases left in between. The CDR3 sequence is CASSLGQGSHQPQHF. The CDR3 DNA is TGTGCCAGCAGCTTGGGGCAGGGATCACACCAGCCCCAGCATTTT.

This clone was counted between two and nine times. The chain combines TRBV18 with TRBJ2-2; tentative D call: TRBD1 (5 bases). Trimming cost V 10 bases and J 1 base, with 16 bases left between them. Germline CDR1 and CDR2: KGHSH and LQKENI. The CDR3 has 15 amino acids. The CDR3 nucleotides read TGTGCCACCCAAGCTTGGACACAGAACACCGGGGAGCTGTTTTTT. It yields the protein CATQAWTQNTGELFF.

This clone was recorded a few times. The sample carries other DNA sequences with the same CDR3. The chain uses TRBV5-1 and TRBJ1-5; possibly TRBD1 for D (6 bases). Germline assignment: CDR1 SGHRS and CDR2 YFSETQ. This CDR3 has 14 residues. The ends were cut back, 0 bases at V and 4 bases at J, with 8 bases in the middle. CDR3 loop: CASSLGTANQPQHF. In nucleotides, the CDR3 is TGCGCCAGCAGCTTGGGGACAGCTAATCAGCCCCAGCATTTT.

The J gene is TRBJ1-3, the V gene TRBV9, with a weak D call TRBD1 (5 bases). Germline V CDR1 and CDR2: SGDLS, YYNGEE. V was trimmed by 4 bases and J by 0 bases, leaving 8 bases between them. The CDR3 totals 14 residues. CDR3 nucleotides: TGTGCCAGCAGCCAGCAGGGCTCTGGAAACACCATATATTTT. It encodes CASSQQGSGNTIYF.

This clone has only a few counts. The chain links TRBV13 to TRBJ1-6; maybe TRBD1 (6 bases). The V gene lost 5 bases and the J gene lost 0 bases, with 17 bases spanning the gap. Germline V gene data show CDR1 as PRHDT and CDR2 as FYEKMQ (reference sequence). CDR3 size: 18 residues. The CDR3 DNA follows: TGTGCCAGCAGCAAAGAGACAGGCAAGAGCTCCTATAATTCACCCCTCCACTTT. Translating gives CASSKETGKSSYNSPLHF.

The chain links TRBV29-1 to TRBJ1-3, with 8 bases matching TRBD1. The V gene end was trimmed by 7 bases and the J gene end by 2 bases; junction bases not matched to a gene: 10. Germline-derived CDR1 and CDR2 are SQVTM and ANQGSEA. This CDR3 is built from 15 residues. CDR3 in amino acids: CSATGAGGTGNTIYF. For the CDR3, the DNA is TGCAGCGCTACCGGGGCAGGGGGCACTGGAAACACCATATATTTT.

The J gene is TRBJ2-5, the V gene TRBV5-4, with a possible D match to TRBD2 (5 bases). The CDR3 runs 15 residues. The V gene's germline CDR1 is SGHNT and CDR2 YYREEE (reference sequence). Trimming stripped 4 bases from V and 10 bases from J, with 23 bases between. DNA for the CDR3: TGTGCCAGCAGCCCCTCCGACCGGCCAGCTGGAGGCCAGTACTTC. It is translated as CASSPSDRPAGGQYF.

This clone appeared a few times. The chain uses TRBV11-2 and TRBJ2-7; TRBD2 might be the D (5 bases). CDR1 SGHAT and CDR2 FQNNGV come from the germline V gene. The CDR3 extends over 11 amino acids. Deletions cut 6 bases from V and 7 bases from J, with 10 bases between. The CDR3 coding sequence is TGTGCCAGCAGACGGGGTTGGGAGCAGTACTTC. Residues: CASRRGWEQYF.

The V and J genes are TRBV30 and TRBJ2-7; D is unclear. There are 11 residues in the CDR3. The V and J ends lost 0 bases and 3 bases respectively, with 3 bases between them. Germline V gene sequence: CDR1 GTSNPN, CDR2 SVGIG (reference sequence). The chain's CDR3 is CAWSVNYEQYF. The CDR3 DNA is TGTGCCTGGAGTGTCAACTACGAGCAGTACTTC.

The CDR3 protein is CASRLYDEQFF. Here the CDR3 DNA reads TGTGCCAGCAGACTATACGATGAGCAGTTCTTC. The chain couples TRBV28 to TRBJ2-1; D not certain. Germline-derived CDR1 and CDR2 are MDHEN and SYDVKM. The CDR3 loop spans 11 amino acids. Trimming shortened V by 6 bases and J by 8 bases, and 8 bases separated the two germline ends.

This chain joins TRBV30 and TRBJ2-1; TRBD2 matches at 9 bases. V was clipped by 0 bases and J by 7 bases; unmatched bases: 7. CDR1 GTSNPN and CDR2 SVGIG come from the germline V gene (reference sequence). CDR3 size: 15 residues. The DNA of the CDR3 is TGTGCCTGGAGTGTACTGGCGGGAGGGGGAAATGAGCAGTTCTTC. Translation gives CAWSVLAGGGNEQFF.

The DNA for the CDR3 is TGTGCCAGCAGCAAGGACAGGGATGGAGGGAATGAGCAGTTCTTC. Its protein product is CASSKDRDGGNEQFF. This chain uses TRBV7-3 with TRBJ2-1; TRBD1 matches at 8 bases. This CDR3 has 15 residues. V lost 5 bases and J lost 7; bases outside the gene matches: 10. The germline gives CDR1 SGHTA, CDR2 FQGTGA.

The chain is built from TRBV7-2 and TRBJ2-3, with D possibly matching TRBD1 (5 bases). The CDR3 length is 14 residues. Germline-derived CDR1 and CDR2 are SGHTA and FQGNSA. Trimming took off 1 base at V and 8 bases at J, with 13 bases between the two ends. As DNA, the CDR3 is TGTGCCAGCAGCTTAGAAGGGGATTGGGGTACGCAGTATTTT. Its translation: CASSLEGDWGTQYF.

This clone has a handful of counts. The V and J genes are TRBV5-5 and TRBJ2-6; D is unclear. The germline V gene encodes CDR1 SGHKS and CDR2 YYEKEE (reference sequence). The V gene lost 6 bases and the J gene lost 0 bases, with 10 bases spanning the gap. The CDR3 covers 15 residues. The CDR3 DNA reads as TGTGCCAGCAACATACAGAACTCTGGGGCCAACGTCCTGACTTTC. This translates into CASNIQNSGANVLTF.

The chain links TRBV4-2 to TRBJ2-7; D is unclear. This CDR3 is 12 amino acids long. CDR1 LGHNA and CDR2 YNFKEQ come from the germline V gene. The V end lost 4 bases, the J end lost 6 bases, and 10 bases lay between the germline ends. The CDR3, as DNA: TGTGCCAGCAGCCGCAATACAGCCGAGCAGTACTTC. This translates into CASSRNTAEQYF.

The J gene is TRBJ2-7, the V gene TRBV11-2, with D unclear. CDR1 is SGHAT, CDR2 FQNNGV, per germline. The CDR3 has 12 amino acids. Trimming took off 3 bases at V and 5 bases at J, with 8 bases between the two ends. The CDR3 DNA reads TGTGCCAGCAGCTTCTCACTAAACGAGCAGTACTTC. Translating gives CASSFSLNEQYF.

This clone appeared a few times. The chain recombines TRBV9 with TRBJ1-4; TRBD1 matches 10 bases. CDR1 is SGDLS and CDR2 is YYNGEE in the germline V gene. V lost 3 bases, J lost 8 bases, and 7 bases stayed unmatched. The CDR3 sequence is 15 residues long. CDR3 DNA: TGTGCCAGCAGCGGCAAGACAGGGGGCGGAGAAAAACTGTTTTTT. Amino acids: CASSGKTGGGEKLFF. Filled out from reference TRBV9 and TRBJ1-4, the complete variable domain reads DSGVTQTPKHLITATGQRVTLRCSPRSGDLSVYWYQQSLDQGLQFLIQYYNGEERAKGNILERFSAQQFPDLHSELNLSSLELGDSALYFCASSGKTGGGEKLFFGSGTQLSVL.